This TCR beta chain originates from a study of Ad26.COV2.S vaccination and SARS-CoV-2 variants. Study in general: In the study, Ad26.COV2.S was injected intramuscularly once, or twice 56 days apart. The study's findings and limits: Vaccinated and placebo-treated recipients had similar non-spike TCR breadth. Reportedly, after vaccination the spike-specific CD8+ and CD4+ T cell responses displayed substantial breadth.

CDR1 is SGHAT and CDR2 is FQNNGV in the germline V gene. The CDR3 consists of 13 residues. Trimming cost V 6 bases and J 1 base, with 6 bases left between them. A word on this clone: Its matching antigen is unknown.

Indicated treatment: roughly 19 received Ad26.COV2.S at low or high dose, single or two shots; five or six received placebo; per-sample allocation not given. Sampling happened 63 days after the first vaccine or placebo injection. Vaccination used an Ad26 vector expressing Wuhan-strain SARS-CoV-2 spike. The repertoire was sequenced with immunoSEQ multiplex PCR; TCRdb's copy has only in-frame clones and lacks some. The sample has about 410,000 clones; approximately 91% are singletons. This material consisted of peripheral blood, taken in a trial of Ad26.COV2.S vaccine versus placebo. The origin of this receptor is a person between 18 and 60 years old who received the Ad26.COV2.S COVID-19 vaccine or a placebo. The rearrangement uses TRBV11-2 and TRBJ2-2, with D unclear. The CDR3 DNA reads TGTGCCAGCAGTTCTGGGAACACCGGGGAGCTGTTTTTT. The encoded protein is CASSSGNTGELFF.